Listed here are 32 T cell receptor beta chains from one sample, sequenced in a study of blood T cells in healthy people across ages. Next came a second PCR, run for 7 to 11 cycles, which used a sample-barcoded 5' primer along with a J-beta primer mix. TCRdb recomputed calls from the 5' RACE reads with MiXCR, one row per CDR3 protein. The table includes over 500,000 distinct CDR3 sequences, 27% detected once. This same sample was also part of a study on T cells of mothers and their children.

The sample was blood. Receptor source: a boy aged 2 to 9 in good health.

The gene calls are TRBV9 and TRBJ2-4; D may be TRBD1 or TRBD2 (5 bases each). V gave up 4 bases and J gave up 6 bases, with 8 bases separating them. This CDR3 has 12 residues. CDR1 is SGDLS and CDR2 is YYNGEE in the germline V gene. The CDR3 nucleotides are TGTGCCAGCAGCCCGGGGACAAACATTCAGTACTTC. Translating gives CASSPGTNIQYF.

A few counts support this clonotype. The chain carries TRBV6-1 and TRBJ2-5; 9 bases align to TRBD1. With 9 bases clipped from V and 5 bases from J, the junction kept 10 bases outside the gene matches. CDR1 and CDR2 from the germline V gene are MNHNS and SASEGT. CDR3 length: 14 residues. CDR3 loop: CASNRDRVFETQYF. For the CDR3, the DNA is TGTGCCAGTAACCGGGACAGGGTTTTTGAGACCCAGTACTTC.

This clonotype was seen only a few times. This chain links TRBV6-5 with TRBJ1-1; 9 bases agree with TRBD1. V dropped 5 bases and J dropped 6; count of bases not matched to a gene: 10. Per the germline V gene, CDR1 is MNHEY and CDR2 is SVGAGI. CDR3 length equals 15 residues. This CDR3 reads CASSSPDRGMSEAFF. The CDR3 region has the DNA TGTGCCAGCAGTAGCCCGGACAGGGGTATGTCTGAAGCTTTCTTT.

This chain joins TRBV4-3 and TRBJ2-5, with 10 bases matching TRBD1. The J call could be wrong; TRBJ2-7 is a better fit for the DNA end. Germline loops: CDR1 LGHNA, CDR2 YSLEER. The CDR3 is made up of 14 amino acids. Here the CDR3 reads CASSHGQGDYEQYF. CDR3 nucleotide sequence: TGCGCCAGCAGCCACGGACAGGGGGATTACGAGCAGTACTTC.

The rearrangement links TRBV29-1 to TRBJ2-3, with D possibly being TRBD1 (5 bases). Germline CDR1 and CDR2: SQVTM and ANQGSEA. The CDR3 is 12 amino acids. V gave up 6 bases and J gave up 4 bases, with 11 bases separating them. The CDR3 reads CSVGQRADTQYF. The DNA for the CDR3 is TGCAGCGTGGGGCAGCGCGCAGATACGCAGTATTTT.

The chain uses TRBV10-2 and TRBJ2-5; D is unclear. Germline CDR1 reads WSHSY; CDR2 reads SAAADI. The V and J ends lost 2 bases and 7 bases respectively, with 14 bases between them. CDR3 length: 14 amino acids. In DNA, the CDR3 is TGCGCCAGCAGTGAGACAGCCCGCCCAGGGACCCAGTACTTC. This sequence encodes CASSETARPGTQYF.

The J gene is TRBJ1-5, the V gene TRBV3-1; the D is unclear. Germline V gene lookup returns CDR1 LGHDT and CDR2 YNNKEL (reference sequence). Trimming stripped 0 bases from V and 5 bases from J, with 11 bases between. This CDR3 has 15 amino acids. This chain's CDR3 is CASSQDGEGHQPQHF. CDR3 bases: TGTGCCAGCAGCCAAGATGGAGAGGGCCATCAGCCCCAGCATTTT.

The chain combines TRBV5-1 with TRBJ1-1; TRBD1 might be the D (5 bases). The CDR3 has 14 amino acids. Germline CDR1 SGHRS, CDR2 YFSETQ. The ends were cut back, 4 bases at V and 1 base at J, with 11 bases in the middle. The CDR3 here is CASSGTGWNTEAFF. The CDR3 nucleotides read TGCGCCAGCAGCGGGACTGGGTGGAACACTGAAGCTTTCTTT.

The chain joins TRBV20-1 to TRBJ2-1; either TRBD1 or TRBD2 may fit D (5 bases each). This CDR3 region has 15 residues. Germline assignment: CDR1 DFQATT and CDR2 SNEGSKA (reference sequence). The V gene lost 1 base and the J gene lost 6 bases, with 16 bases spanning the gap. The CDR3 sequence is CSARVPGPPRNEQFF. DNA for the CDR3: TGCAGTGCTAGAGTTCCGGGACCGCCTCGCAATGAGCAGTTCTTC.

This clonotype was counted a single time. One junction end does not reproduce the germline sequence, and a read error may be involved. V is TRBV20-1 and J is TRBJ2-1; 11 bases are a match to TRBD2. CDR3 size: 16 residues. Germline values: CDR1 DFQATT, CDR2 SNEGSKA (reference sequence). The CDR3 sequence is CSAGDLASGGHGEQFF. The CDR3 coding sequence is TGCAGTGCTGGAGATTTGGCTAGCGGGGGGCACGGTGAGCAGTTCTTC.

The rearrangement joins TRBV12-3 or TRBV12-4 to TRBJ2-3; 10 bases fit TRBD2. This CDR3 region has 16 residues. The trim removed 3 bases at V and 1 base at J, leaving 4 bases unmatched. Here the CDR3 DNA reads TGTGCCAGCAGTTTTGGAACTAGCGGGGGCACAGATACGCAGTATTTT. Its translation: CASSFGTSGGTDTQYF.

This chain uses TRBV9 with TRBJ1-2, with D maybe TRBD1 (5 bases). Germline CDR1 and CDR2: SGDLS and YYNGEE. Trimming shortened V by 6 bases and J by 4 bases, and 13 bases separated the two germline ends. The CDR3 sequence is 13 residues long. CDR3 DNA sequence: TGTGCCAGCACCGGGGCGGATCTCTATGGCTACACCTTC. This sequence encodes CASTGADLYGYTF.

The chain uses TRBV20-1 and TRBJ2-1, with D perhaps matching TRBD1 (5 bases). The better agreement between TRBJ2-7 and the DNA end casts doubt on the J call. The CDR3 runs to 17 residues. Germline CDR1 is DFQATT and CDR2 is SNEGSKA (reference sequence). CDR3 region: CSAPASDSRASLYEQYF. DNA for the CDR3: TGCAGTGCTCCAGCAAGTGACAGTCGAGCGTCCCTGTACGAGCAGTACTTC.

This clonotype has a handful of counts. A junction end diverges from the germline sequence, so it may reflect a read error. The chain uses TRBV19 and TRBJ2-4; D is possibly TRBD1 (5 bases). Looked up from germline, CDR1 is LNHDA and CDR2 is SQIVND (reference sequence). CDR3 size: 15 residues. This chain's CDR3 is CASSIEGPAKNIQYF. The DNA of the CDR3 is TGTGCCAGTAGTATAGAGGGGCCTGCCAAAAACATTCAGTATTTC.

The chain recombines TRBV12-3 or TRBV12-4 with TRBJ2-3; 9 bases match TRBD2. The CDR3 contains 15 residues. V dropped 4 bases and J dropped 5; count of bases not matched to a gene: 7. In DNA form, the CDR3 reads TGTGCCAGCAGTTCCGTTAGCGGGGGCAGAGATACGCAGTATTTT. Encoded protein: CASSSVSGGRDTQYF.

This clonotype occurred once. The V gene is TRBV10-1, the J gene TRBJ2-3, with D possibly TRBD2 on 6 matching bases. Germline lookup yields CDR1 WNHNN and CDR2 SYGVQD (reference sequence). The CDR3 has 15 residues. The V end lost 6 bases, the J end lost 6 bases, and 19 bases lay between the germline ends. The CDR3 is CASRSSGSPGDTQYF. CDR3 DNA: TGCGCCAGCAGAAGCAGCGGGTCACCCGGCGATACGCAGTATTTT.

This clonotype occurred a few times. The V and J genes are TRBV11-2 and TRBJ1-2; 9 nucleotides align to TRBD1. The V gene end was trimmed by 6 bases and the J gene end by 2 bases; junction bases not matched to a gene: 7. The CDR3 covers 15 residues. The germline V gene has CDR1 SGHAT and CDR2 FQNNGV. The CDR3 loop reads CASRGQGFRNYGYTF. Written as DNA, the CDR3 is TGTGCCAGCAGGGGACAGGGATTCCGGAACTATGGCTACACCTTC.

This chain connects TRBV11-2 to TRBJ2-2; the match to TRBD2 covers 12 bases. With 5 bases clipped from V and 6 bases from J, the junction kept 1 base outside the gene matches. Germline V gene sequence: CDR1 SGHAT, CDR2 FQNNGV. This CDR3 has 14 residues. CDR3 nucleotides: TGTGCCAGCAGCGCTAGCGGGAGGGCCGGGGAGCTGTTTTTT. Its protein is CASSASGRAGELFF.

At least ten counts were recorded for this clonotype. The J gene is TRBJ1-4, the V gene TRBV12-3 or TRBV12-4, with D maybe TRBD1 (6 bases). The germline V and J ends were trimmed by 7 bases and 8 bases, with 17 bases remaining between them. CDR3 length equals 14 residues. The CDR3 DNA sequence: TGTGCCAGCAACGCGCCAGGGGTGAGGGAAAAACTGTTTTTT. Residues: CASNAPGVREKLFF.

This clonotype was detected a few times. The chain employs TRBV14 and TRBJ2-3; TRBD2 might be the D (5 bases). The CDR3 totals 16 residues. V lost 4 bases and J 5 bases, leaving 19 bases between the germline ends. Germline V gives CDR1 SGHDN, CDR2 FVKESK. As DNA, the CDR3 is TGTGCCAGCAGCCCCGGATTTGAGGGTTTCAGAGATACGCAGTATTTT. Encoded protein: CASSPGFEGFRDTQYF.

This clonotype occurred a few times. The chain recombines TRBV12-3 or TRBV12-4 with TRBJ2-5, with TRBD2 matching 8 bases. There are 15 residues in the CDR3. V gave up 6 bases and J gave up 6 bases; unmatched junction bases: 12. In DNA form, the CDR3 reads TGTGCCAGCAGCCCGGGACTAGAGGCATCAAAGACCCAGTACTTC. As protein: CASSPGLEASKTQYF.

This clonotype was seen a few times. The chain recombines TRBV29-1 with TRBJ1-2; 9 bases are a match to TRBD1. Germline CDR1 SQVTM, CDR2 ANQGSEA. With V trimmed by 7 bases and J by 7 bases, 7 bases remained unmatched. This CDR3 is built from 12 residues. CDR3 in DNA: TGCAGCGCCCAACAGGGGGCGTTTGGCTACACCTTC. Protein: CSAQQGAFGYTF.

V and J are TRBV20-1 and TRBJ2-5; D remains unclear. Per germline, CDR1 DFQATT and CDR2 SNEGSKA (reference sequence). This CDR3 is built from 12 residues. Trimming took off 3 bases at V and 2 bases at J, with 7 bases between the two ends. The CDR3 loop reads CSASDSQETQYF. The CDR3 coding sequence is TGCAGTGCTAGCGACTCACAAGAGACCCAGTACTTC.

The V gene is TRBV6-1, the J gene TRBJ1-2; the D gene is possibly TRBD1 (6 bases). Looked up from germline, CDR1 is MNHNS and CDR2 is SASEGT. The V end lost 0 bases, the J end lost 5 bases, and 16 bases lay between the germline ends. CDR3 length equals 16 residues. CDR3 protein: CASSEAPGASIYGYTF. Written as DNA, the CDR3 is TGTGCCAGCAGTGAAGCTCCAGGGGCTAGCATTTATGGCTACACCTTC.

Note on this clonotype: The junction differs from germline at one of its ends, possibly a read error. The V call is TRBV2, the J call TRBJ2-7; D gene unclear. The CDR3 length is 14 residues. Germline loops: CDR1 SNHLY, CDR2 FYNNEI. The CDR3 region has the DNA TGTGTCAGCAGCCGCGAAGCTATCGGCTACGAGCAGTACTTC. Amino acids: CVSSREAIGYEQYF. The whole variable domain, filled in from reference TRBV2 and TRBJ2-7, reads EPEVTQTPSHQVTQMGQEVILRCVPISNHLYFYWYRQILGQKVEFLVSFYNNEISEKSEIFDDQFSVERPDGSNFTLKIRSTKLEDSAMYFCVSSREAIGYEQYFGPGTRLTVT.

The rearrangement joins TRBV9 to TRBJ2-5; 7 bases map to TRBD1. The J call may be wrong; the DNA end is better matched by TRBJ2-7. CDR1 and CDR2 (germline): SGDLS, YYNGEE. The CDR3 is made up of 14 amino acids. In DNA form, the CDR3 reads TGTGCCAGCAGCGTAGAGCCAGGGGGCTACGAGCAGTACTTC. Encoded protein: CASSVEPGGYEQYF.

This clonotype was seen only a few times. The chain links TRBV5-5 to TRBJ1-2, with TRBD1 matching over 7 bases. The CDR3 has 15 amino acids. CDR1 and CDR2 from the germline V gene are SGHKS and YYEKEE (reference sequence). V dropped 0 bases and J dropped 4; count of bases not matched to a gene: 6. CDR3 DNA sequence: TGTGCCAGCAGCTTGGGGGTTCCAGGGGGCTATGGCTACACCTTC. It is translated as CASSLGVPGGYGYTF.

There are a few counts of this clonotype. The chain is built from TRBV27 and TRBJ1-2; 9 positions agree with TRBD1. The CDR3 length is 13 residues. From germline, CDR1 is MNHEY and CDR2 SMNVEV (reference sequence). With V trimmed by 5 bases and J by 10 bases, 8 bases remained unmatched. The CDR3 nucleotides read TGTGCCAGCAGTACCGGGACAGGGTTTGACTACACCTTC. Protein product: CASSTGTGFDYTF.

With regard to this clonotype: At one boundary the junction diverges from the germline segment, which might be a read error. This chain uses TRBV2 with TRBJ2-5; the D call may be TRBD1 or TRBD2 (5 bases each). With the DNA end fitting TRBJ2-7 better, the J assignment may be wrong. The CDR3 totals 14 residues. Germline CDR1 is SNHLY and CDR2 is FYNNEI. CDR3 nucleotide sequence: TGTGTCAGCAGTCGGGACGCGGTGACCTACGAGCAGTACTTC. Translating gives CVSSRDAVTYEQYF.

The gene calls are TRBV6-6 and TRBJ2-5, with 7 nucleotides matching TRBD1. The CDR3 consists of 15 residues. V lost 5 bases, J lost 1 base, and 7 bases stayed unmatched. Germline V gene lookup returns CDR1 MNHNY and CDR2 SVGAGI (reference sequence). CDR3 DNA sequence: TGTGCCAGCAGTGCCTCACAGGGGCGCCAAGAGACCCAGTACTTC. Translated, it gives CASSASQGRQETQYF.

This chain joins TRBV6-2 or TRBV6-3 and TRBJ1-1, with a tentative D call TRBD1 (5 bases). The V end was cut by 2 bases, the J end by 1 base, with 11 bases between. Germline CDR1 MNHEY, CDR2 SVGEGT. CDR3 length equals 15 residues. The CDR3 region is CASSYRAQGNTEAFF. CDR3 DNA sequence: TGTGCCAGCAGTTACCGGGCCCAGGGGAACACTGAAGCTTTCTTT.

The chain employs TRBV20-1 and TRBJ1-3; the match to TRBD1 covers 7 bases. Trimming took 0 bases from V and 2 from J; bases not matched to a gene: 13. CDR1 DFQATT and CDR2 SNEGSKA come from the germline V gene (reference sequence). The CDR3 has 18 amino acids. The CDR3 DNA reads as TGCAGTGCTAGAGATCTAAGGGACGGGCAGGGGGCTGGAAACACCATATATTTT. It translates to CSARDLRDGQGAGNTIYF.